The T cell receptor beta chain described here comes from a study of blood T cells in healthy people across ages. Overall study results and limits: More naive CD4+ cells and higher diversity were found in long-lived than in aged donors.

V was trimmed by 6 bases and J by 5 bases, leaving 8 bases between them. Germline-derived CDR1 and CDR2 are MNHNY and SVGAGI (reference sequence). The CDR3 consists of 12 residues. A second PCR of roughly 7 to 11 cycles used a sample-barcoded 5' primer and a J-beta primer mix. In TCRdb, the 5' RACE reads were re-called with MiXCR into one record per CDR3 protein. The table records hundreds of thousands of distinct CDR3 sequences, around 24% of them present only once. This clonotype was seen a few times. Antigen: not known. This sample was shared with a second study, whose subject was T cells of mothers and their children. That report notes: Unrelated pairs and related pairs have their TCR recombination output shaped similarly by thymic selection.

The V and J genes are TRBV6-6 and TRBJ2-1; D gene uncertain. The source material was blood. This receptor was identified in a boy younger than 18 in good health. Written as DNA, the CDR3 is TGTGCCAGCAGCACAAGAAACAATGAGCAGTTCTTC. Its translation: CASSTRNNEQFF.